This section outlines one TCR beta chain sequence together with its context. V shed 4 bases, J shed 6 bases, and the junction held 6 bases outside the gene matches. The CDR3 contains 14 residues. Germline V gives CDR1 SGHRS, CDR2 YFSETQ. The data originate from a study of cytomegalovirus exposure and HLA in healthy donors. Primers for the PCR totalled 60 Vbeta and 13 Jbeta. Using immunoSEQ multiplex PCR, the repertoire was profiled, and TCRdb retains in-frame clones only, with some absent. Seen here are 100,000 to 140,000 clones, 65% to 85% observed once, and the top ten hold roughly 2%. Specimen: PBMCs. The V and J genes are TRBV5-1 and TRBJ2-7, with 11 bases matching TRBD1. This clonotype was obtained from a man younger than 30 in good health and CMV-seronegative. This CDR3 reads CASSPGTGGLEQYF. CDR3 nucleotides: TGCGCCAGCAGCCCCGGGACAGGGGGTCTCGAGCAGTACTTC.